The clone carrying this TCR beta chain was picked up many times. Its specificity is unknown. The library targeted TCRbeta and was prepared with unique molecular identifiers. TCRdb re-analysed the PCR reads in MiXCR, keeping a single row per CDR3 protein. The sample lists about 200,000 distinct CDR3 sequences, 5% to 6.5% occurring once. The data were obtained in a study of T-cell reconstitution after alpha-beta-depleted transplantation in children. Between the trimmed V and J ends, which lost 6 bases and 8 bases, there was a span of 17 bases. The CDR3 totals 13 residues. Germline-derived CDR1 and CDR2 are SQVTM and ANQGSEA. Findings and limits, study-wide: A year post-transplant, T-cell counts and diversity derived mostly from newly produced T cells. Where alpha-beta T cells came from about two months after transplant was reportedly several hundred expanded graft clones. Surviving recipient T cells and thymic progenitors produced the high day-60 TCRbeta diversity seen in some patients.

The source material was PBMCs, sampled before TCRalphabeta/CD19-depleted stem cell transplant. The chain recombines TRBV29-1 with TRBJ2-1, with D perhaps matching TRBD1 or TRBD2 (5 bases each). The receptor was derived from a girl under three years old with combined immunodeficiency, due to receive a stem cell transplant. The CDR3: CSVLGPLGDEQFF. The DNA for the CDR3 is TGCAGCGTCCTGGGACCCCTGGGCGATGAGCAGTTCTTC.